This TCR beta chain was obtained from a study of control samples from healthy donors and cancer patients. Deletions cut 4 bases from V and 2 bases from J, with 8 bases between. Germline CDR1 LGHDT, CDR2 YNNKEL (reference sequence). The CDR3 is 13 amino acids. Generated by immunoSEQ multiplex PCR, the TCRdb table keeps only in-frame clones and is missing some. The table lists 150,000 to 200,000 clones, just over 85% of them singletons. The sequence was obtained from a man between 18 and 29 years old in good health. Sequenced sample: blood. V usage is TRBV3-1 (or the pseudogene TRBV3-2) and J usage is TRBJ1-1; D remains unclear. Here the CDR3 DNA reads TGTGCCAGCAGCCGCCAATCCAACACTGAAGCTTTCTTT. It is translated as CASSRQSNTEAFF.